This is a list of T cell receptor beta chains from one sample in a study of shared clonotypes between healthy human individuals. TCRdb's copy holds only in-frame clones and misses some; the assay was immunoSEQ multiplex PCR. Among 2 million to 2.5 million clones listed, roughly 92% were seen once. The sample comprised naive CD4+ T cells from PBMCs. All receptors derive from a man younger than 30 in good health. Some clones in this sample may be carry-over from other donors' samples. CDR3s include the opening cysteine and the closing phenylalanine or tryptophan. The order of the fields is V gene, clone size, D gene, J gene, CDR3 protein, CDR3 DNA. A D gene is named only where the DNA matches it firmly. Expanded clones are given a class, and other clones once, few, many or no size at all.

V gene: TRBV11-2; clone size: -; D gene: TRBD2; J gene: TRBJ2-7; CDR3 protein: CASSPRLSAGGYEQYF; CDR3 DNA: TGTGCCAGCAGCCCACGACTCTCAGCGGGAGGCTACGAGCAGTACTTC
V gene: TRBV19; clone size: -; D gene: -; J gene: TRBJ2-1; CDR3 protein: CASSMISGRTYNEQFF; CDR3 DNA: TGTGCCAGTAGTATGATCAGCGGACGGACATACAATGAGCAGTTCTTC
V gene: TRBV19; clone size: -; D gene: TRBD2; J gene: TRBJ2-7; CDR3 protein: CASSPAGGRYEQYF; CDR3 DNA: TGTGCCAGTAGCCCCGCGGGGGGCAGGTACGAGCAGTACTTC
V gene: TRBV5-1; clone size: -; D gene: -; J gene: TRBJ1-2; CDR3 protein: CASSLGIGANYGYTF; CDR3 DNA: TGCGCCAGCAGCTTGGGAATAGGAGCTAACTATGGCTACACCTTC
V gene: TRBV27; clone size: -; D gene: -; J gene: TRBJ1-1; CDR3 protein: CASRKNTEAFF; CDR3 DNA: TGTGCCAGCCGCAAAAACACTGAAGCTTTCTTT
V gene: TRBV19; clone size: -; D gene: TRBD1; J gene: TRBJ2-5; CDR3 protein: CAVGDSKKETQYF; CDR3 DNA: TGTGCCGTAGGGGACAGTAAGAAAGAGACCCAGTACTTC
V gene: TRBV19; clone size: -; D gene: -; J gene: TRBJ1-4; CDR3 protein: CASSPRNLAEKLFF; CDR3 DNA: TGTGCCAGTAGCCCCCGGAATTTGGCTGAAAAACTGTTTTTT
V gene: TRBV18; clone size: -; D gene: -; J gene: TRBJ1-1; CDR3 protein: CASSPPNRDGYEAFF; CDR3 DNA: TGTGCCAGCTCACCTCCCAACCGGGACGGCTATGAAGCTTTCTTT
V gene: TRBV6-5; clone size: -; D gene: -; J gene: TRBJ2-7; CDR3 protein: CASSSGTYEQYF; CDR3 DNA: TGTGCCAGCAGTTCTGGGACCTACGAGCAGTACTTC
V gene: TRBV20-1; clone size: -; D gene: -; J gene: TRBJ1-3; CDR3 protein: CSAVSINTIYF; CDR3 DNA: TGCAGTGCTGTCAGTATAAACACCATATATTTT
V gene: TRBV5-1; clone size: -; D gene: -; J gene: TRBJ2-1; CDR3 protein: CASSRGQNNEQFF; CDR3 DNA: TGCGCCAGCAGCAGAGGCCAGAACAATGAGCAGTTCTTC
V gene: TRBV4-1; clone size: -; D gene: TRBD2; J gene: TRBJ2-7; CDR3 protein: CASSQGRWTSGAGYEQYF; CDR3 DNA: TGCGCCAGCAGCCAAGGCCGCTGGACTAGCGGGGCTGGTTACGAGCAGTACTTC
V gene: TRBV6-5; clone size: -; D gene: TRBD2; J gene: TRBJ2-7; CDR3 protein: CASSSQPGTTYEQYF; CDR3 DNA: TGTGCCAGCAGTTCGCAACCCGGGACTACCTACGAGCAGTACTTC
V gene: TRBV29-1; clone size: -; D gene: TRBD2; J gene: TRBJ2-7; CDR3 protein: CSVELAYASGSSYEQYF; CDR3 DNA: TGCAGCGTTGAACTCGCTTATGCTAGCGGGAGCTCCTACGAGCAGTACTTC
V gene: TRBV7-2; clone size: -; D gene: -; J gene: TRBJ1-1; CDR3 protein: CASSLVGTESEAFF; CDR3 DNA: TGTGCCAGCAGCTTAGTAGGGACGGAATCTGAAGCTTTCTTT
V gene: TRBV9; clone size: -; D gene: TRBD2; J gene: TRBJ2-1; CDR3 protein: CASSGTSGPHYNEQFF; CDR3 DNA: TGTGCCAGCAGCGGGACTAGCGGGCCTCACTACAATGAGCAGTTCTTC
V gene: TRBV6-5; clone size: -; D gene: TRBD2; J gene: TRBJ2-7; CDR3 protein: CASSYSRGNSYEQYF; CDR3 DNA: TGTGCCAGCAGTTACTCGCGGGGGAACTCCTACGAGCAGTACTTC
V gene: TRBV27; clone size: -; D gene: -; J gene: TRBJ2-3; CDR3 protein: CASSSQGNTQYF; CDR3 DNA: TGTGCCAGCAGCTCCCAGGGGAATACGCAGTATTTT
V gene: TRBV5-1; clone size: -; D gene: -; J gene: TRBJ1-1; CDR3 protein: CASSPDDTEAFF; CDR3 DNA: TGCGCCAGCAGTCCAGACGACACTGAAGCTTTCTTT
V gene: TRBV6-6; clone size: -; D gene: TRBD1; J gene: TRBJ2-5; CDR3 protein: CASSPLGQGWETQYF; CDR3 DNA: TGTGCCAGCAGTCCCCTGGGACAGGGATGGGAGACCCAGTACTTC
V gene: TRBV25-1; clone size: -; D gene: TRBD1; J gene: TRBJ1-2; CDR3 protein: CASRVQGAGGYTF; CDR3 DNA: TGTGCCAGCAGAGTACAGGGGGCAGGTGGCTACACCTTC
V gene: TRBV7-3; clone size: -; D gene: -; J gene: TRBJ1-5; CDR3 protein: CASSTTGGGHQPQHF; CDR3 DNA: TGTGCCAGCAGCACCACCGGGGGGGGCCATCAGCCCCAGCATTTT
V gene: TRBV21-1; clone size: -; D gene: -; J gene: TRBJ2-1; CDR3 protein: CASSKVCRTGRWDQFF; CDR3 DNA: TGTGCCAGCAGCAAAGTCTGTAGGACAGGGAGGTGGGATCAGTTCTTC
V gene: TRBV5-4; clone size: -; D gene: TRBD1; J gene: TRBJ1-5; CDR3 protein: CASSLGTGDGNQPQHF; CDR3 DNA: TGTGCCAGCAGCCTGGGGACAGGGGATGGCAATCAGCCCCAGCATTTT
V gene: TRBV10-3; clone size: -; D gene: TRBD1; J gene: TRBJ1-2; CDR3 protein: CAIRPGQGDYGYTF; CDR3 DNA: TGTGCCATCAGGCCGGGACAGGGGGACTATGGCTACACCTTC
V gene: TRBV20-1; clone size: -; D gene: -; J gene: TRBJ2-7; CDR3 protein: CSARDQGEQYF; CDR3 DNA: TGCAGTGCTAGAGATCAAGGAGAGCAGTACTTC
V gene: TRBV9; clone size: -; D gene: -; J gene: TRBJ2-1; CDR3 protein: CASSVVGSGPYNEQFF; CDR3 DNA: TGTGCCAGCAGCGTAGTCGGTAGCGGCCCATACAATGAGCAGTTCTTC
V gene: TRBV28; clone size: -; D gene: -; J gene: TRBJ2-7; CDR3 protein: CASSFPAGPNYEQYF; CDR3 DNA: TGTGCCAGCAGTTTTCCGGCAGGGCCCAACTACGAGCAGTACTTC
V gene: TRBV5-6; clone size: -; D gene: TRBD2; J gene: TRBJ2-7; CDR3 protein: CASSLSTSGSSYEQYF; CDR3 DNA: TGTGCCAGCAGCTTGAGTACTAGCGGGTCCTCCTACGAGCAGTACTTC
V gene: TRBV6-5; clone size: -; D gene: -; J gene: TRBJ1-1; CDR3 protein: CASSLGAWAEAFF; CDR3 DNA: TGTGCCAGCAGTTTAGGGGCTTGGGCTGAAGCTTTCTTT
V gene: TRBV18; clone size: -; D gene: TRBD1; J gene: TRBJ1-2; CDR3 protein: CASSPGQGAASNYGYTF; CDR3 DNA: TGTGCCAGCTCACCAGGGCAGGGGGCAGCCTCTAACTATGGCTACACCTTC
V gene: TRBV5-4; clone size: -; D gene: -; J gene: TRBJ1-3; CDR3 protein: CASSRGGSMDGNTIYF; CDR3 DNA: TGTGCCAGCAGCCGTGGAGGGTCCATGGATGGAAACACCATATATTTT
V gene: TRBV18; clone size: -; D gene: -; J gene: TRBJ2-1; CDR3 protein: CASSPPAGSPSYNEQFF; CDR3 DNA: TGTGCCAGCTCACCTCCCGCCGGATCACCTTCCTACAATGAGCAGTTCTTC
V gene: TRBV28; clone size: -; D gene: -; J gene: TRBJ1-3; CDR3 protein: CASSLIFWAGPDSGNTIYF; CDR3 DNA: TGTGCCAGCAGTTTAATATTTTGGGCAGGCCCAGACTCTGGAAACACCATATATTTT
V gene: TRBV5-1; clone size: once; D gene: -; J gene: TRBJ2-3; CDR3 protein: CASGSQGSGDTQYF; CDR3 DNA: TGCGCCAGCGGATCACAGGGCTCGGGAGATACGCAGTATTTT
V gene: TRBV28; clone size: -; D gene: TRBD1; J gene: TRBJ2-1; CDR3 protein: CASSTRDRPLNEQFF; CDR3 DNA: TGTGCCAGCAGTACCCGGGACAGGCCATTAAATGAGCAGTTCTTC
V gene: TRBV7-2; clone size: -; D gene: -; J gene: TRBJ2-1; CDR3 protein: CASSLARAGPDNEQFF; CDR3 DNA: TGTGCCAGCAGCTTAGCGCGGGCGGGGCCCGACAATGAGCAGTTCTTC
V gene: TRBV7-8; clone size: -; D gene: -; J gene: TRBJ1-2; CDR3 protein: CASSSRGDGYTF; CDR3 DNA: TGTGCCAGCAGTTCACGGGGGGATGGCTACACCTTC
V gene: TRBV5-1; clone size: -; D gene: TRBD2; J gene: TRBJ2-1; CDR3 protein: CASSLGLAGVDEQFF; CDR3 DNA: TGCGCCAGCAGCTTGGGACTAGCGGGAGTAGATGAGCAGTTCTTC
V gene: TRBV5-1; clone size: -; D gene: TRBD1; J gene: TRBJ1-2; CDR3 protein: CASSSSGGYGYTF; CDR3 DNA: TGCGCCAGCAGCTCCTCAGGGGGGTATGGCTACACCTTC
V gene: TRBV2; clone size: few; D gene: -; J gene: TRBJ1-2; CDR3 protein: CASSERAAYGYTF; CDR3 DNA: TGTGCCAGCAGTGAACGGGCAGCTTATGGCTACACCTTC
V gene: TRBV9; clone size: once; D gene: -; J gene: TRBJ2-5; CDR3 protein: CASSVGEGGETQYF; CDR3 DNA: TGTGCCAGCAGCGTAGGTGAGGGAGGAGAGACCCAGTACTTC
V gene: TRBV10-3; clone size: -; D gene: TRBD2; J gene: TRBJ2-3; CDR3 protein: CAIRRTSGVPTDTQYF; CDR3 DNA: TGTGCCATCAGACGGACTAGCGGAGTACCCACAGATACGCAGTATTTT